Described below is a single TCR beta chain sequence and its context. As yet, its antigen is unknown. The data belong to a study of cytomegalovirus exposure and HLA in healthy donors. Study-wide results and caveats: HLA allele associations emerged for 17,000 or so TCR beta sequences in a later analysis, at 0.05 false discovery rate.

The PCR had 60 Vbeta and 13 Jbeta primers. Generated by immunoSEQ multiplex PCR, the TCRdb table keeps only in-frame clones and is missing some. The sample has some 76,000 clones. The germline V gene encodes CDR1 SGHTS and CDR2 YDEGEE. The CDR3 extends over 14 amino acids. Trimming removed 1 base at V and 0 bases at J, with 7 bases between. Material for sequencing was PBMCs. The sequence was collected from a female donor in good health and CMV-seropositive. This rearrangement joins TRBV5-8 to TRBJ1-1, with a weak D call TRBD1 (5 bases). This CDR3 reads CASSLTQVNTEAFF. In DNA form, the CDR3 reads TGTGCCAGCAGCTTGACACAGGTGAACACTGAAGCTTTCTTT.